What follows are 17 T cell receptor beta chains derived from one specimen sequenced in a study of T cell responses to AZD1222 COVID-19 vaccine (dated by TCRdb to 2020 to 2022). The time point tag for this specimen amounts to: baseline before first vaccination. The receptor library was made with the immunoSEQ multiplex PCR assay. TCRdb's version of the immuneACCESS table is confined to in-frame rearrangements and falls short of the full clone set. An unresolved V gene accounts for under half of the shortfall where checked; the remainder is of unknown origin. The sample's table covers about 140,000 clones. About 2.2% of the sample lies in the top ten. The source material was peripheral blood. The receptors originated from an adult in good health.

The chain links TRBV20-1 to TRBJ1-2; unclear D gene. This CDR3 contains 11 residues. Germline lookup yields CDR1 DFQATT and CDR2 SNEGSKA (reference sequence). Trimming took off 6 bases at V and 5 bases at J, with 10 bases between the two ends. The CDR3 here is CSADSLYGYTF. For the CDR3, the DNA is TGCAGTGCCGATAGCTTGTATGGCTACACCTTC.

The rearrangement links TRBV7-9 to TRBJ2-5; TRBD1 matches 7 bases. This CDR3 spans 16 amino acids. V gave up 5 bases and J gave up 5 bases; unmatched junction bases: 14. Germline CDR1 SEHNR, CDR2 FQNEAQ (reference sequence). The CDR3 bases are TGTGCCAGCAGCCCCATCTTCCGGGACAGTGACGAGACCCAGTACTTC. Its protein is CASSPIFRDSDETQYF.

The J gene is TRBJ1-1, the V gene TRBV5-1, with a weak D call TRBD1 (5 bases). This CDR3 region has 15 residues. Deletions cut 4 bases from V and 0 bases from J, with 13 bases between. Germline CDR1 and CDR2: SGHRS and YFSETQ. CDR3 in DNA: TGCGCCAGCAGCACCTCGTGGGGGTTGAACACTGAAGCTTTCTTT. Protein product: CASSTSWGLNTEAFF. Combining the CDR3 with reference TRBV5-1 and TRBJ1-1 gives the whole variable domain KAGVTQTPRYLIKTRGQQVTLSCSPISGHRSVSWYQQTPGQGLQFLFEYFSETQRNKGNFPGRFSGRQFSNSRSEMNVSTLELGDSALYLCASSTSWGLNTEAFFGQGTRLTVV.

This chain's CDR3 is CASSSRPISGANVLTF. The CDR3 DNA reads as TGTGCCAGCAGTTCGAGACCCATCTCTGGGGCCAACGTCCTGACTTTC. The rearrangement uses TRBV6-5 and TRBJ2-6; D is undetermined. V lost 4 bases and J lost 0, with 10 bases in between. The CDR3 has 16 amino acids. Per the germline V gene, CDR1 is MNHEY and CDR2 is SVGAGI.

This rearrangement joins TRBV30 to TRBJ1-6; 11 bases match TRBD1. J lost 13 bases, V lost 7 bases, and 6 bases had no gene match. There are 12 residues in the CDR3. Germline V gene sequence: CDR1 GTSNPN, CDR2 SVGIG (reference sequence). The CDR3, as DNA: TGTGCCTCGGACAGGGGGCCTGGGCCCCTCCACTTT. Residues: CASDRGPGPLHF.

The J gene is TRBJ1-6, the V gene TRBV27, with 7 bases that match TRBD1. This CDR3 is built from 14 residues. Looked up from germline, CDR1 is MNHEY and CDR2 is SMNVEV (reference sequence). Trimming took 6 bases from V and 7 from J; bases not matched to a gene: 6. The CDR3 sequence is CASSPQGNNSPLHF. The CDR3 DNA follows: TGTGCCAGCAGCCCACAGGGGAACAATTCACCCCTCCACTTT.

The chain couples TRBV5-1 to TRBJ2-5, with 12 bases lining up with TRBD1. V lost 3 bases, J lost 3 bases, and 3 bases stayed unmatched. Germline assignment: CDR1 SGHRS and CDR2 YFSETQ. The CDR3 has 15 residues. CDR3 nucleotides: TGCGCCAGCAGCTCGGGGACAGGGGGCAAAGAGACCCAGTACTTC. It translates to CASSSGTGGKETQYF.

V usage is TRBV11-2 and J usage is TRBJ2-1, with a possible D match to TRBD1 (6 bases). This CDR3 has 15 residues. Germline assignment: CDR1 SGHAT and CDR2 FQNNGV. Trimming removed 5 bases at V and 9 bases at J, with 20 bases between. CDR3 DNA: TGTGCCAGCAGCCAAGGACAGAGACCGATGGGTGAGCAGTTCTTC. Translated, it gives CASSQGQRPMGEQFF.

The gene calls are TRBV5-4 and TRBJ2-5; D uncertain. The V end was cut by 2 bases, the J end by 1 base, with 21 bases between. The CDR3 is 18 residues long. Germline CDR1 reads SGHNT; CDR2 reads YYREEE (reference sequence). Here the CDR3 DNA reads TGTGCCAGCAGCTTTGGGATGGGTGGCAGTTGGGTCCAAGAGACCCAGTACTTC. Protein: CASSFGMGGSWVQETQYF. Using reference TRBV5-4 and TRBJ2-5 for the parts outside the CDR3, the full variable domain is ETGVTQSPTHLIKTRGQQVTLRCSSQSGHNTVSWYQQALGQGPQFIFQYYREEENGRGNFPPRFSGLQFPNYSSELNVNALELDDSALYLCASSFGMGGSWVQETQYFGPGTRLLVL.

The chain carries TRBV5-4 and TRBJ2-3, with TRBD2 matching 9 bases. Germline trimming cut 8 bases from V and 2 bases from J; bases unmatched to any gene: 3. Germline V gene data show CDR1 as SGHNT and CDR2 as YYREEE (reference sequence). This CDR3 comprises 13 residues. The CDR3 sequence: CASERGDTDTQYF. In DNA form, the CDR3 reads TGTGCCAGTGAGCGGGGGGACACAGATACGCAGTATTTT.

J is TRBJ1-5 and V is TRBV2; 8 nucleotides align to TRBD1. CDR1 is SNHLY, CDR2 FYNNEI, per germline. This CDR3 comprises 16 residues. After removal of 1 base from V and 2 bases from J, the junction contained 4 bases not matched to a gene. CDR3 bases: TGTGCCAGCAGTGAAGACAGGGGGACCCGCAATCAGCCCCAGCATTTT. This translates into CASSEDRGTRNQPQHF. Together with reference TRBV2 and TRBJ1-5, the CDR3 gives the full variable domain: EPEVTQTPSHQVTQMGQEVILRCVPISNHLYFYWYRQILGQKVEFLVSFYNNEISEKSEIFDDQFSVERPDGSNFTLKIRSTKLEDSAMYFCASSEDRGTRNQPQHFGDGTRLSIL.

CDR3 sequence: CASSLPGTGGLYTF. CDR3 DNA: TGTGCCAGCAGCCTCCCCGGGACAGGGGGCTTGTACACCTTC. The rearrangement joins TRBV13 to TRBJ1-2; 12 bases are shared with TRBD1. V lost 5 bases, J lost 11 bases, and 9 bases stayed unmatched. CDR1 is PRHDT, CDR2 FYEKMQ, per germline (reference sequence). This CDR3 is 14 amino acids long.

The chain has TRBV5-1 and TRBJ1-1; no firm D call. Germline assignment: CDR1 SGHRS and CDR2 YFSETQ. Trimming stripped 4 bases from V and 3 bases from J, with 16 bases between. The CDR3 has 15 amino acids. The CDR3 sequence: CASSPDGSRDTEAFF. CDR3 nucleotide sequence: TGCGCCAGCAGCCCCGACGGGAGCCGGGACACTGAAGCTTTCTTT. The full variable domain, in which reference TRBV5-1 and TRBJ1-1 provide the parts outside the CDR3, is KAGVTQTPRYLIKTRGQQVTLSCSPISGHRSVSWYQQTPGQGLQFLFEYFSETQRNKGNFPGRFSGRQFSNSRSEMNVSTLELGDSALYLCASSPDGSRDTEAFFGQGTRLTVV.

CDR3 DNA sequence: TGTGCCAGCAGTTACGACAGGGTCTATGGCTACACCTTC. Protein sequence: CASSYDRVYGYTF. V is TRBV6-5 and J is TRBJ1-2; 7 bases map to TRBD1. This CDR3 spans 13 amino acids. The trim removed 2 bases at V and 4 bases at J, leaving 1 base unmatched. Per germline, CDR1 MNHEY and CDR2 SVGAGI.

The V call is TRBV3-1 (or the pseudogene TRBV3-2), the J call TRBJ1-6; D remains unclear. This CDR3 comprises 16 residues. The germline V and J ends were trimmed by 1 base and 0 bases, with 7 bases remaining between them. Germline CDR1 LGHDT, CDR2 YNNKEL (reference sequence). CDR3 sequence (DNA): TGTGCCAGCAGCCAAGGGCTTAGCTCCTATAATTCACCCCTCCACTTT. This gives the protein CASSQGLSSYNSPLHF.

V gene TRBV30 combines with J gene TRBJ1-2, with D possibly being TRBD1 (5 bases). The CDR3 covers 13 residues. Looked up from germline, CDR1 is GTSNPN and CDR2 is SVGIG (reference sequence). The V and J ends lost 2 bases and 3 bases respectively, with 10 bases between them. The CDR3 coding sequence is TGTGCCTGGAGTCGGGGGAACTACTATGGCTACACCTTC. Protein product: CAWSRGNYYGYTF.

The genes are TRBV18 and TRBJ2-3; tentative D call: TRBD2 (6 bases). Deletions cut 5 bases from V and 2 bases from J, with 11 bases between. Germline loops: CDR1 KGHSH, CDR2 LQKENI. There are 14 residues in the CDR3. This CDR3 reads CASSSSVITDTQYF. CDR3 sequence (DNA): TGTGCCAGCTCATCTAGCGTAATCACAGATACGCAGTATTTT.